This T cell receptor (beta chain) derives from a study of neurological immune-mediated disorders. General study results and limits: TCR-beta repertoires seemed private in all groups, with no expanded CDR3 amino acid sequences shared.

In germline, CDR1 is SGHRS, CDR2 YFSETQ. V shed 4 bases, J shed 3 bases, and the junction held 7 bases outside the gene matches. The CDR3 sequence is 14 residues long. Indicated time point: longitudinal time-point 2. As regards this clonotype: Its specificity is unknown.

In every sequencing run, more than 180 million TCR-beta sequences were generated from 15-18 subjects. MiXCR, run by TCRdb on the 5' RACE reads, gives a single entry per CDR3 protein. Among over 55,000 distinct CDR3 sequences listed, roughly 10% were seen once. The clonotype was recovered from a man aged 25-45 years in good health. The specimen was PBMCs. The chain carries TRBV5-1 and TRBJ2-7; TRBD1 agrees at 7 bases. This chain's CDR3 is CASSNRQGFYEQYF. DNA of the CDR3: TGCGCCAGCAGCAATAGACAGGGATTCTACGAGCAGTACTTC.